This T cell receptor (beta chain) originates from a study of T cell responses to AZD1222 COVID-19 vaccine. Only in-frame clones appear in the TCRdb table, and some are missing; sequencing was by immunoSEQ multiplex PCR. The sample yields approximately 130,000 clones, roughly 90% seen once. V lost 0 bases and J 8 bases, leaving 17 bases between the germline ends. This CDR3 has 15 amino acids. CDR1 and CDR2 from the germline V gene are SGHRS and YFSETQ. Material: peripheral blood, obtained 28 days after the second AZD1222 dose. The TCR sequence derives from an adult who received the AZD1222 COVID-19 vaccine. The chain joins TRBV5-1 to TRBJ1-2; D call uncertain. CDR3 nucleotides: TGCGCCAGCAGCTTGGAGGTCACCCCTGGCGGAGGCTACACCTTC. Its translation: CASSLEVTPGGGYTF.